These 16 T cell receptor beta chains originate from one sample sequenced in a study of blood T cell repertoires in COVID-19. Profiled with immunoSEQ multiplex PCR; TCRdb holds only in-frame clones, not every one. In the table there are some 250,000 clones, approximately 89% of which are singletons. The sequenced sample was PBMCs or T cells enriched from blood (not recorded which). These receptors were obtained from a woman aged 25 to 45 with acute COVID-19.

The chain combines TRBV5-1 with TRBJ1-2, with 10 bases fitting TRBD1. Trimming cost V 4 bases and J 10 bases; bases outside gene matches: 16. The CDR3 covers 16 residues. The germline V gene has CDR1 SGHRS and CDR2 YFSETQ. The CDR3: CASSPHGGGQGRFYTF. The CDR3 DNA follows: TGCGCCAGCAGCCCGCATGGAGGGGGACAGGGGCGTTTCTACACCTTC.

V is TRBV18 and J is TRBJ2-5; TRBD1 might be the D (5 bases). Trimming took 5 bases from V and 5 from J, leaving 12 bases between them. This CDR3 comprises 13 residues. The germline gives CDR1 KGHSH, CDR2 LQKENI. CDR3 sequence (DNA): TGTGCCAGCTCATGGCCGGACAAGGAGACCCAGTACTTC. Its translation: CASSWPDKETQYF.

The J gene is TRBJ2-7, the V gene TRBV5-4, with TRBD2 matching over 8 bases. The CDR3 sequence is 12 residues long. The V gene end was trimmed by 0 bases and the J gene end by 13 bases; junction bases not matched to a gene: 6. The germline gives CDR1 SGHNT, CDR2 YYREEE (reference sequence). CDR3 DNA: TGTGCCAGCAGCTTGGGTAGCGGGGTATTATACTTC. Protein product: CASSLGSGVLYF.

This clone has a single count. The chain couples TRBV7-2 to TRBJ1-2; D uncertain. Germline assignment: CDR1 SGHTA and CDR2 FQGNSA. Trimming left V 2 bases short and J 2 bases short, with 9 bases between. The CDR3 is 14 residues long. CDR3 amino acids: CASSLQISNYGYTF. CDR3 DNA: TGTGCCAGCAGCTTACAGATTTCGAACTATGGCTACACCTTC. Based on the CDR3 plus reference TRBV7-2 and TRBJ1-2, the full variable domain is GAGVSQSPSNKVTEKGKDVELRCDPISGHTALYWYRQSLGQGLEFLIYFQGNSAPDKSGLPSDRFSAERTGGSVSTLTIQRTQQEDSAVYLCASSLQISNYGYTFGSGTRLTVV.

The J gene is TRBJ1-2, the V gene TRBV28; D uncertain. This CDR3 has 11 residues. V lost 3 bases, J lost 8 bases, and 7 bases lay in between. Germline V CDR1 and CDR2: MDHEN, SYDVKM. CDR3 nucleotide sequence: TGTGCCAGCAGTTTTGGCTTAGGCTACACCTTC. This codes for CASSFGLGYTF.

V usage is TRBV3-1 (or the pseudogene TRBV3-2) and J usage is TRBJ1-2, with TRBD1 as a possible D gene (5 bases). This CDR3 is 15 amino acids long. Germline CDR1 and CDR2: LGHDT and YNNKEL (reference sequence). The germline V and J ends were trimmed by 5 bases and 8 bases, with 21 bases remaining between them. The CDR3 bases are TGTGCCAGCAGCGCCTTGCGGGGGGAGGCAGGGGGCTACACCTTC. Its protein is CASSALRGEAGGYTF.

V and J are TRBV2 and TRBJ1-1, with 7 positions matching TRBD1. Germline V gene sequence: CDR1 SNHLY, CDR2 FYNNEI. J gave up 5 bases and V 8 bases, and 17 bases lay outside the gene matches. This CDR3 is 16 amino acids long. The CDR3 loop reads CASSRDRLRQGTEAFF. CDR3 sequence (DNA): TGTGCCAGCTCCCGCGACCGTCTAAGACAGGGTACTGAAGCTTTCTTT.

V gene TRBV4-1 combines with J gene TRBJ1-4, with D maybe TRBD1 (5 bases). The CDR3 has 16 residues. Germline-derived CDR1 and CDR2 are MGHRA and YSYEKL. The V gene lost 0 bases and the J gene lost 3 bases, with 11 bases spanning the gap. CDR3 bases: TGCGCCAGCAGCCAAGATAGGGGAACAGCTAATGAAAAACTGTTTTTT. Amino acid sequence: CASSQDRGTANEKLFF.

A few counts support this clone. The J gene is TRBJ1-1, the V gene TRBV7-2; D is undetermined. The CDR3 is made up of 15 amino acids. V was clipped by 5 bases and J by 0 bases, with 13 bases between them. The germline V gene encodes CDR1 SGHTA and CDR2 FQGNSA. CDR3 in amino acids: CASSTIHELNTEAFF. Here the CDR3 DNA reads TGTGCCAGCAGCACAATCCACGAACTGAACACTGAAGCTTTCTTT.

This clone has a single count. The chain is built from TRBV11-3 and TRBJ1-2; no clear D. The CDR3 extends over 13 amino acids. V was shortened by 0 bases and J by 3 bases, with 5 bases between the two germline ends. In germline, CDR1 is SGHNT, CDR2 YENEEA. The chain's CDR3 is CASSLDGYYGYTF. The CDR3 bases are TGTGCCAGCAGCTTAGACGGGTACTATGGCTACACCTTC.

The chain recombines TRBV6-6 with TRBJ2-7, with D possibly matching TRBD1 (6 bases). The germline gives CDR1 MNHNY, CDR2 SVGAGI (reference sequence). Trimming removed 2 bases from V and 0 bases from J, with 8 bases in between. The CDR3 extends over 14 amino acids. CDR3 amino acids: CASSYPTGSYEQYF. In DNA, the CDR3 is TGTGCCAGCAGTTACCCGACAGGCTCCTACGAGCAGTACTTC.

This clone appeared a few times. The V call is TRBV30, the J call TRBJ1-5; TRBD1 aligns across 10 bases. CDR3 length: 18 residues. Germline trimming cut 2 bases from V and 0 bases from J; bases unmatched to any gene: 10. Germline V CDR1 and CDR2: GTSNPN, SVGIG (reference sequence). The CDR3, as DNA: TGTGCCTGGAGTTGGGCGGGACAGGGGATGTATAGCAATCAGCCCCAGCATTTT. Translating it yields CAWSWAGQGMYSNQPQHF.

This clone showed up just a few times. The chain combines TRBV19 with TRBJ1-5, with 9 nucleotides matching TRBD1. Germline V gene lookup returns CDR1 LNHDA and CDR2 SQIVND (reference sequence). J lost 6 bases, V lost 5 bases, and 14 bases had no gene match. The CDR3 runs to 17 residues. The CDR3 reads CASSPKGVTGGSQPQHF. The CDR3 nucleotides read TGTGCCAGTAGTCCAAAGGGGGTCACAGGGGGCAGTCAGCCCCAGCATTTT.

The chain joins TRBV4-3 to TRBJ2-7; 9 bases are a match to TRBD1. Per germline, CDR1 LGHNA and CDR2 YSLEER. CDR3 length equals 14 residues. Losses at the gene ends were 4 bases for V and 4 bases for J; bases not matched to a gene: 5. The CDR3: CASSPGTGLYEQYF. In DNA form, the CDR3 reads TGCGCCAGCAGCCCCGGGACAGGGTTATACGAGCAGTACTTC.

The chain combines TRBV9 with TRBJ1-1; the D is unclear. This CDR3 is built from 15 residues. V was cut by 4 bases and J by 0 bases, with 13 bases left in between. Germline values: CDR1 SGDLS, CDR2 YYNGEE. In DNA form, the CDR3 reads TGTGCCAGCAGCCCATTTGCCCAGATGAACACTGAAGCTTTCTTT. This translates into CASSPFAQMNTEAFF.

The chain's CDR3 is CASSFLTGRNEQYF. The CDR3 DNA reads as TGTGCCAGCAGTTTTTTGACAGGGCGGAACGAGCAGTACTTC. V gene TRBV28 combines with J gene TRBJ2-7; 7 positions agree with TRBD1. V dropped 3 bases and J dropped 5; count of bases not matched to a gene: 7. CDR1 is MDHEN, CDR2 SYDVKM, per germline. This CDR3 contains 14 residues.